This TCR beta chain was recovered during a study of T cell responses to AZD1222 COVID-19 vaccine. This table comes from immunoSEQ multiplex PCR, and its TCRdb copy is limited to in-frame clones, with some not included. The sample records 90,000 to 150,000 clones, around nine tenths being singletons. The CDR3 extends over 11 amino acids. The V end lost 6 bases, the J end lost 2 bases, and 4 bases lay between the germline ends. CDR1 is PRHDT and CDR2 is FYEKMQ in the germline V gene (reference sequence). The sequenced sample was peripheral blood, obtained on day 0 of AZD1222 vaccination. The chain employs TRBV13 and TRBJ2-5; D gene ambiguous. The TCR was taken from an adult in good health. CDR3 in amino acids: CASRQQETQYF. DNA of the CDR3: TGTGCCAGCAGGCAGCAAGAGACCCAGTACTTC.